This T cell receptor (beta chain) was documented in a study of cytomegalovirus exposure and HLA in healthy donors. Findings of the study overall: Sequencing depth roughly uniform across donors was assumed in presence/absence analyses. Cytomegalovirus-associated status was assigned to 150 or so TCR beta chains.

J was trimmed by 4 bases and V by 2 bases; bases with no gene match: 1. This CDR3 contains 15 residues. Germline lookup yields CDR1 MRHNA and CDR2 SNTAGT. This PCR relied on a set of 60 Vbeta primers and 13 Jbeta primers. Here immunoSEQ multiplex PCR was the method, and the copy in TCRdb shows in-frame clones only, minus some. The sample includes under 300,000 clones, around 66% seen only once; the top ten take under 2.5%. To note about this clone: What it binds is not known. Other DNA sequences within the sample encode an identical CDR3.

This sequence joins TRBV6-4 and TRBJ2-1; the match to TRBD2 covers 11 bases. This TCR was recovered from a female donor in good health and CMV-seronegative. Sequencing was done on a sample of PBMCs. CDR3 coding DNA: TGTGCCAGCAGTGACGGGACTAGCGGATACAATGAGCAGTTCTTC. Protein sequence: CASSDGTSGYNEQFF.